The entry that follows covers one T cell receptor (beta chain) sequence. This clone was seen more than once but under ten times. Its antigen remains unidentified. Base-call qualities are not available, and no considerably larger clone is one nucleotide away. At one collaborating source in Seattle, patients were enrolled during active infection and were followed longitudinally through the course of disease. Each collaborating institution followed its own protocols to collect whole blood in K2EDTA tubes. For TCRbeta analysis, collaborator samples were shipped as frozen whole blood, as isolated PBMCs, or as DNA extracted from either sample type. From a lookup of the germline V gene, CDR1 and CDR2 are SGHVS and FNYEAQ. Here V drops 1 base and J drops 4 bases, and the junction holds 4 bases not matched to any gene. Spanning cysteine to phenylalanine, the CDR3 consists of 14 amino acids. Just CDR3 DNA is preserved here, 42 bases in frame from base 1.

This record comes from a study of blood T cell repertoires in COVID-19 (dated by TCRdb to the early 2020s). About the study as a whole: The collaborator samples originated in the United States, Italy and Spain and spanned the acute and convalescent phases of COVID-19. The material from the prospective study consisted of cDNA or gDNA derived from T cells, B-cell-depleted T cells, or PBMCs. Subjects who had been exposed to COVID-19, were actively infected with it, or had recovered from it provided the deeply sampled blood TCRbeta repertoires that made up the dataset. A freely available public database, intended as a resource for researchers studying the immune response to SARS-CoV-2, is where the repertoires were released. The samples were drawn from the first 160 participants of the ongoing ImmuneRACE study and from more than 1,000 subjects provided by 6 global collaborators. A de-identified subject ID, COVID-19 status, age in years and sex were almost always included in the sample metadata. HLA class I and class II types, where available, came from metadata supplied by the sample provider rather than from assay-based typing. The paper's findings and limits, for the study overall: How much clinical and demographic metadata was included differed by source and by participant, and the metadata was provided uncurated.

The immunoSEQ Assay, a bias-controlled multiplex PCR, was used to amplify TCRbeta CDR3 regions from genomic DNA. The paper's processing steps were these. The number of nucleated cells in each sample was estimated by amplification of reference gene primers within the assay. To quantify the absolute abundance of each unique TCRbeta CDR3 rearrangement, sequence reads were collapsed and filtered. For each sample, productive Simpson clonality was calculated as the square root of Simpson's diversity index across productive rearrangements. Here the immuneACCESS table is served through TCRdb, limited to in-frame sequences with V and J called. Missing clones are a known gap in these copies; in checked studies unresolved V genes cover under half, and the rest lacks a known reason. V and J calls and clone size are as listed in that table; D and trimming were resolved from the DNA. For this sample the table gives 130,000 to 150,000 clones, of which 80% to 90% were detected only once. The top ten hold 10% to 15% of the sample.

The sequence was obtained from a man between 18 and 29 years old with COVID-19, enrolled during active disease. The chain is encoded by TRBV7-6 joined to TRBJ2-7; TRBD1 fits 7 bases in the junction. Material for sequencing was peripheral blood. CDR3 loop: CASSLDGRGYEQYF. The DNA sequence is given as TGTGCCAGCAGCTTAGATGGCAGGGGGTACGAGCAGTACTTC.